This T cell receptor (beta chain) came from a study of T cell responses to AZD1222 COVID-19 vaccine. Across the study: Second-dose timings of about 4 or about 12 weeks were pooled. Study-wide findings and caveats: Donors in the cohort were predominantly white British and more often female, and clonal diversity was possibly underestimated. Nearly half of spike-specific TCRs reportedly target unmutated variant regions.

This CDR3 comprises 15 residues. Germline-derived CDR1 and CDR2 are LGHNA and YSLEER. V lost 4 bases and J lost 0, with 7 bases in between. About this clone: The antigen is undetermined.

Generated by immunoSEQ multiplex PCR, the TCRdb table keeps only in-frame clones and is missing some. The sample records about 120,000 clones, around 87% being singletons. Material: peripheral blood, obtained on day 0 of AZD1222 vaccination. The chain uses TRBV4-3 and TRBJ2-6; D is ambiguous. The source of this sequence is an adult in good health. The CDR3 DNA reads TGCGCCAGCAGCCCTAGGGACTCTGGGGCCAACGTCCTGACTTTC. Translating it yields CASSPRDSGANVLTF.